The 13 T cell receptor beta chains listed next were all sequenced from one sample in a study of T cell changes during pregnancy in multiple sclerosis. Clones were read by immunoSEQ multiplex PCR, and TCRdb kept only the in-frame ones, dropping some. Counted here are 70,000 to 85,000 clones, about 91% occurring once; the ten biggest clones make up under 1.5%. The sequencing here drew on peripheral blood, taken before pregnancy. These receptor sequences come from a female donor with multiple sclerosis, enrolled in a pregnancy study.

The gene calls are TRBV18 and TRBJ1-2; TRBD1 is a possible D gene (5 bases). CDR1 is KGHSH, CDR2 LQKENI, per germline. V was shortened by 0 bases and J by 0 bases, with 5 bases between the two germline ends. The CDR3 consists of 14 residues. CDR3 sequence: CASSPPTANYGYTF. Here the CDR3 DNA reads TGTGCCAGCTCACCACCGACAGCTAACTATGGCTACACCTTC.

The chain recombines TRBV11-2 with TRBJ2-1; TRBD2 aligns across 10 bases. Germline values: CDR1 SGHAT, CDR2 FQNNGV. Trimming removed 0 bases from V and 0 bases from J; junction bases left unmatched: 5. The CDR3 sequence is 18 residues long. The CDR3 DNA reads as TGTGCCAGCAGCTTAGATCTAAGCGGGGGGGTCTCCTACAATGAGCAGTTCTTC. This translates into CASSLDLSGGVSYNEQFF.

This clone came up once. The V and J genes are TRBV29-1 and TRBJ2-7; 11 bases are a match to TRBD1. This CDR3 has 13 residues. Germline V CDR1 and CDR2: SQVTM, ANQGSEA. The V and J ends lost 6 bases and 6 bases, in that order; junction bases with no gene match: 7. The CDR3 loop reads CSVAPGQGVEQYF. CDR3 in DNA: TGCAGCGTCGCCCCGGGACAGGGGGTCGAGCAGTACTTC.

CDR3 in amino acids: CSVLRQNTEAFF. The CDR3 bases are TGCAGCGTTCTTCGACAGAACACTGAAGCTTTCTTT. The V and J genes are TRBV29-1 and TRBJ1-1, with unresolved D. CDR1 is SQVTM, CDR2 ANQGSEA, per germline. The CDR3 has 12 amino acids. Trimming removed 5 bases from V and 1 base from J, with 8 bases in between.

V usage is TRBV18 and J usage is TRBJ1-6, with a weak D call TRBD1 (5 bases). Deletions cut 3 bases from V and 8 bases from J, with 11 bases between. This CDR3 region has 14 residues. The germline CDR1 and CDR2 sequences are KGHSH and LQKENI. In DNA form, the CDR3 reads TGTGCCAGCTCACCCACTACAGGCGATTCACCCCTCCACTTT. This sequence encodes CASSPTTGDSPLHF.

This clone was observed a single time. J is TRBJ1-5 and V is TRBV4-1; TRBD1 might be the D (5 bases). V lost 1 base, J lost 4 bases, and 17 bases lay in between. There are 17 residues in the CDR3. The germline V gene encodes CDR1 MGHRA and CDR2 YSYEKL. The CDR3 here is CASSQVGGVPLNQPQHF. In DNA, the CDR3 is TGCGCCAGCAGCCAAGTGGGGGGGGTACCGTTAAATCAGCCCCAGCATTTT.

The V gene is TRBV9, the J gene TRBJ1-2, with D tentatively TRBD1 (6 bases). The CDR3 has 17 residues. With 3 bases removed from V and 5 bases from J, the gap between germline ends came to 23 bases. CDR1 is SGDLS, CDR2 YYNGEE, per germline. The CDR3 is CASSARGLKDSSYGYTF. CDR3 nucleotides: TGTGCCAGCAGCGCTAGGGGATTGAAGGACAGTAGTTATGGCTACACCTTC.

This clone was recorded only once. The V and J genes are TRBV19 and TRBJ1-1; 7 bases fit TRBD1. The CDR3 is made up of 15 amino acids. Germline CDR1 LNHDA, CDR2 SQIVND (reference sequence). With 10 bases clipped from V and 4 bases from J, the junction kept 15 bases outside the gene matches. The CDR3 DNA reads TGTGCCATGAACACTACAGGGGCCCTAACCACTGAAGCTTTCTTT. As protein: CAMNTTGALTTEAFF.

The gene calls are TRBV5-8 and TRBJ1-2; no clear D gene. V lost 2 bases and J lost 4, with 18 bases in between. The CDR3 covers 16 residues. Germline CDR1 SGHTS, CDR2 YDEGEE. CDR3 loop: CASSFAGTSFSYGYTF. CDR3 bases: TGTGCCAGCAGCTTCGCGGGCACATCTTTTTCCTATGGCTACACCTTC.

The chain combines TRBV7-8 with TRBJ1-3, with TRBD1 identical over 7 bases. Germline CDR1 reads SGHVS; CDR2 reads FQNEAQ. CDR3 size: 14 residues. V lost 8 bases, J lost 0 bases, and 4 bases stayed unmatched. Here the CDR3 reads CASRHRGSGNTIYF. The DNA of the CDR3 is TGTGCCAGCCGGCACAGGGGCTCTGGAAACACCATATATTTT. The variable domain in full, completed from reference TRBV7-8 and TRBJ1-3, reads GAGVSQSPRYKVAKRGQDVALRCDPISGHVSLFWYQQALGQGPEFLTYFQNEAQLDKSGLPSDRFFAERPEGSVSTLKIQRTQQEDSAVYLCASRHRGSGNTIYFGEGSWLTVV.

V gene TRBV9 combines with J gene TRBJ2-2; D unresolved. V was pared by 0 bases and J by 0 bases, with 9 bases between. This CDR3 contains 16 residues. Germline V gene lookup returns CDR1 SGDLS and CDR2 YYNGEE. CDR3 sequence (DNA): TGTGCCAGCAGCGTAGCTTCAGTCGCGAACACCGGGGAGCTGTTTTTT. Its protein product is CASSVASVANTGELFF.

V usage is TRBV7-6 and J usage is TRBJ2-5, with 13 bases fitting TRBD2. The CDR3 extends over 18 amino acids. The V gene's germline CDR1 is SGHVS and CDR2 FNYEAQ. Trimming at V came to 5 bases and at J to 4 bases, leaving 13 bases not matched to a gene. In DNA form, the CDR3 reads TGTGCCAGCAGCCGGACTAGCGGGGGAGATGATCTCACAGAGACCCAGTACTTC. Its translation: CASSRTSGGDDLTETQYF.

The genes are TRBV6-1 and TRBJ1-5; D not certain. This CDR3 is built from 18 residues. Trimming shortened V by 3 bases and J by 4 bases, and 22 bases separated the two germline ends. Germline V gene data show CDR1 as MNHNS and CDR2 as SASEGT. The CDR3 region has the DNA TGTGCCAGCAGTGAGATTCGTGAGCAGGTATACTCAAATCAGCCCCAGCATTTT. This encodes CASSEIREQVYSNQPQHF.